The 26 T cell receptor beta chains listed next were all sequenced from one sample in a study of T cell responses to AZD1222 COVID-19 vaccine. Assay used: immunoSEQ multiplex PCR; TCRdb lists only in-frame clones, some missing. The sample has approximately 190,000 clones; about 92% are singletons. The starting material was peripheral blood, obtained on day 0 of AZD1222 vaccination. The receptors were gathered from an adult in good health.

The chain uses TRBV11-2 and TRBJ2-2; D possibly corresponds to TRBD2 (5 bases). V lost 2 bases and J 3 bases, leaving 16 bases between the germline ends. This CDR3 is built from 17 residues. CDR1 and CDR2 from the germline V gene are SGHAT and FQNNGV. The CDR3 DNA follows: TGTGCCAGCAGCTTACTTGGGAATGGGCGGGACACCGGGGAGCTGTTTTTT. Protein sequence: CASSLLGNGRDTGELFF.

The chain joins TRBV27 to TRBJ2-7; D not certain. Germline CDR1 is MNHEY and CDR2 is SMNVEV (reference sequence). The CDR3 loop spans 15 amino acids. Deletions cut 2 bases from V and 3 bases from J, with 14 bases between. CDR3 region: CASSLKTARLYEQYF. For the CDR3, the DNA is TGTGCCAGCAGTTTAAAAACAGCAAGACTCTACGAGCAGTACTTC.

This clone was detected only a few times. The rearrangement joins TRBV4-2 to TRBJ2-7; TRBD1 might be the D (6 bases). This CDR3 contains 14 residues. Germline CDR1 reads LGHNA; CDR2 reads YNFKEQ. V was pared by 3 bases and J by 2 bases, with 11 bases between. The CDR3 reads CASSQLQGTYEQYF. In DNA, the CDR3 is TGTGCCAGCAGCCAGCTACAGGGAACCTACGAGCAGTACTTC.

The V gene is TRBV5-4, the J gene TRBJ1-2; 7 positions agree with TRBD1. Trimming took 10 bases from V and 4 from J; bases not matched to a gene: 10. CDR3 length: 13 amino acids. CDR1 is SGHNT, CDR2 YYREEE, per germline (reference sequence). The CDR3 region has the DNA TGTGCCGTTACTTTGACAGGGCTCTATGGCTACACCTTC. This gives the protein CAVTLTGLYGYTF.

V is TRBV5-1 and J is TRBJ2-7, with D possibly being TRBD1 (5 bases). Trimming took 1 base from V and 0 from J, leaving 11 bases between them. CDR1 is SGHRS, CDR2 YFSETQ, per germline. This CDR3 is 15 amino acids long. The CDR3: CASSLNQGSSYEQYF. DNA for the CDR3: TGCGCCAGCAGCTTGAACCAGGGAAGCTCCTACGAGCAGTACTTC.

This clone was seen once. V and J are TRBV7-8 and TRBJ1-2; D is possibly TRBD1 (5 bases). The CDR3 is 15 residues long. V lost 5 bases to trimming and J lost 4 bases, with 17 bases between them. From germline, CDR1 is SGHVS and CDR2 FQNEAQ. The CDR3 loop is CASSILGEGTYGYTF. The CDR3 nucleotides read TGTGCCAGCAGCATCTTAGGGGAAGGAACCTATGGCTACACCTTC. The full variable domain, rest sourced from reference TRBV7-8 and TRBJ1-2, is GAGVSQSPRYKVAKRGQDVALRCDPISGHVSLFWYQQALGQGPEFLTYFQNEAQLDKSGLPSDRFFAERPEGSVSTLKIQRTQQEDSAVYLCASSILGEGTYGYTFGSGTRLTVV.

V gene TRBV12-3 or TRBV12-4 combines with J gene TRBJ2-3; D possibly corresponds to TRBD1 (5 bases). V was pared by 3 bases and J by 4 bases, with 8 bases between. The CDR3 has 13 residues. CDR3 nucleotides: TGTGCCAGCAGTTTTAGGGGCGCAGATACGCAGTATTTT. Amino acids: CASSFRGADTQYF.

The rearrangement joins TRBV4-1 to TRBJ1-1; D is undetermined. Germline V lookup: CDR1 MGHRA, CDR2 YSYEKL. The V end was cut by 4 bases, the J end by 2 bases, with 5 bases between. The CDR3 runs 12 residues. The CDR3 here is CASSRANTEAFF. The CDR3 DNA follows: TGCGCCAGCAGCCGGGCCAACACTGAAGCTTTCTTT.

The V call is TRBV25-1, the J call TRBJ1-5; D uncertain. Germline-derived CDR1 and CDR2 are MGHDK and SYGVNS. This CDR3 is 14 amino acids long. V shed 3 bases and J shed 4 bases, with 10 bases lying between them. For the CDR3, the DNA is TGTGCCAGCAGTGAGGGCAGCCCAAATCAGCCCCAGCATTTT. This encodes CASSEGSPNQPQHF.

This sequence joins TRBV18 and TRBJ1-2; no definite D call. The V end lost 4 bases, the J end lost 12 bases, and 18 bases lay between the germline ends. Looked up from germline, CDR1 is KGHSH and CDR2 is LQKENI. The CDR3 sequence is 13 residues long. The CDR3 DNA is TGTGCCAGCTCACAAGGAGAGGGCCGACATCACACCTTC. Translation gives CASSQGEGRHHTF.

The chain has TRBV19 and TRBJ2-4, with D unclear. V shed 7 bases and J shed 2 bases, with 27 bases lying between them. The V gene's germline CDR1 is LNHDA and CDR2 SQIVND (reference sequence). This CDR3 comprises 19 residues. Here the CDR3 reads CASTQGRPRNPLSKNIQYF. The CDR3 region has the DNA TGTGCCAGTACGCAAGGTCGGCCGCGAAACCCACTATCCAAAAACATTCAGTACTTC.

This chain connects TRBV6-2 or TRBV6-3 to TRBJ2-7; 7 nucleotides line up with TRBD2. There are 13 residues in the CDR3. V lost 7 bases and J lost 3; bases outside the gene matches: 6. The germline V gene encodes CDR1 MNHEY and CDR2 SVGEGT. The CDR3 reads CASTPGLFYEQYF. The CDR3 nucleotides read TGTGCCAGCACCCCGGGACTATTCTACGAGCAGTACTTC.

The chain employs TRBV10-3 and TRBJ2-3; 7 bases are shared with TRBD1. Germline values: CDR1 ENHRY, CDR2 SYGVKD. V lost 6 bases, J lost 0 bases, and 9 bases stayed unmatched. This CDR3 region has 16 residues. CDR3 region: CAIRDRDRDSTDTQYF. The CDR3 DNA follows: TGTGCCATCAGGGACCGGGACAGAGATAGCACAGATACGCAGTATTTT.

A single count supports this clone. The V gene is TRBV5-5, the J gene TRBJ2-5; 8 bases align to TRBD2. Germline V gives CDR1 SGHKS, CDR2 YYEKEE (reference sequence). With V trimmed by 3 bases and J by 1 base, 8 bases remained unmatched. This CDR3 has 16 amino acids. CDR3 sequence (DNA): TGTGCCAGCAGCTCCGGGGTAGCGGGACCCCAAGAGACCCAGTACTTC. It codes for CASSSGVAGPQETQYF.

This rearrangement joins TRBV27 to TRBJ2-2; D ambiguous. V was cut by 1 base and J by 4 bases, with 4 bases left in between. The germline CDR1 and CDR2 sequences are MNHEY and SMNVEV (reference sequence). The CDR3 is 13 amino acids. The CDR3 nucleotides read TGTGCCAGCAGTTTATGGGGCACCGGGGAGCTGTTTTTT. Its protein product is CASSLWGTGELFF.

This sequence joins TRBV9 and TRBJ2-5; D unclear. There are 14 residues in the CDR3. The V gene lost 0 bases and the J gene lost 3 bases, with 9 bases spanning the gap. Germline CDR1 is SGDLS and CDR2 is YYNGEE. The CDR3 loop is CASSVGVSEETQYF. The CDR3 coding sequence is TGTGCCAGCAGCGTAGGGGTTTCGGAAGAGACCCAGTACTTC. Filled out from reference TRBV9 and TRBJ2-5, the complete variable domain reads DSGVTQTPKHLITATGQRVTLRCSPRSGDLSVYWYQQSLDQGLQFLIQYYNGEERAKGNILERFSAQQFPDLHSELNLSSLELGDSALYFCASSVGVSEETQYFGPGTRLLVL.

J is TRBJ1-5 and V is TRBV7-9, with a weak D call TRBD1 (5 bases). V was trimmed by 3 bases and J by 0 bases, leaving 9 bases between them. This CDR3 region has 15 residues. Germline values: CDR1 SEHNR, CDR2 FQNEAQ (reference sequence). This chain's CDR3 is CASSFGGVSNQPQHF. The CDR3 DNA is TGTGCCAGCAGCTTCGGGGGGGTTAGCAATCAGCCCCAGCATTTT.

The chain combines TRBV21-1 with TRBJ1-1. TRBV21-1 is a recognized pseudogene. The CDR3 runs 16 residues. The CDR3, as DNA: TGTGCCAGCAGCCCCTGGAGGGACGAGGGGAACACTGAAGCTTTCTTT. Its protein is CASSPWRDEGNTEAFF.

The V call is TRBV19, the J call TRBJ1-1, with 7 positions matching TRBD1. The trim removed 6 bases at V and 4 bases at J, leaving 8 bases unmatched. The CDR3 has 14 residues. Germline lookup yields CDR1 LNHDA and CDR2 SQIVND (reference sequence). The CDR3 here is CASRPSRGPTEAFF. CDR3 DNA: TGTGCCAGTAGGCCCTCGAGGGGGCCCACTGAAGCTTTCTTT.

This clone was detected once. An end of the junction differs from the germline gene, which may be a read error. The chain has TRBV19 and TRBJ1-1; D perhaps matches TRBD1 (5 bases). The CDR3 sequence is 14 residues long. Germline CDR1 reads LNHDA; CDR2 reads SQIVND (reference sequence). The CDR3 here is CASRIDRGNTEAFF. CDR3 in DNA: TGTGCCAGTAGGATAGACAGAGGGAACACTGAAGCTTTCTTT.

The rearrangement links TRBV30 to TRBJ1-6, with 11 bases aligning to TRBD1. V lost 0 bases and J lost 0; bases outside the gene matches: 4. From germline, CDR1 is GTSNPN and CDR2 SVGIG (reference sequence). The CDR3 runs to 18 residues. The CDR3 region is CAWSVRGTGGSYNSPLHF. The CDR3 nucleotides read TGTGCCTGGAGTGTACGAGGGACAGGGGGCTCCTATAATTCACCCCTCCACTTT.

The chain couples TRBV7-9 to TRBJ1-3; maybe TRBD1 (6 bases). In germline, CDR1 is SEHNR, CDR2 FQNEAQ (reference sequence). V was shortened by 5 bases and J by 0 bases, with 14 bases between the two germline ends. The CDR3 runs to 16 residues. The CDR3 here is CASSVGQFSSGNTIYF. For the CDR3, the DNA is TGTGCCAGCAGCGTCGGACAGTTTAGCTCTGGAAACACCATATATTTT.

This chain uses TRBV2 with TRBJ2-5; D not resolved. CDR1 is SNHLY and CDR2 is FYNNEI in the germline V gene. The CDR3 length is 10 residues. Trimming pared 6 bases from V and 4 bases from J, leaving 3 bases between. CDR3 residues: CASRLETQYF. The CDR3 coding sequence is TGTGCCAGCAGGTTAGAGACCCAGTACTTC.

The chain links TRBV2 to TRBJ1-6; maybe TRBD1 (6 bases). Germline CDR1 reads SNHLY; CDR2 reads FYNNEI. Trimming took off 6 bases at V and 4 bases at J, with 10 bases between the two ends. The CDR3 covers 14 residues. CDR3 nucleotides: TGTGCCAGCAGCAGACAGGTTTATAATTCACCCCTCCACTTT. Amino acid sequence: CASSRQVYNSPLHF.

V is TRBV15 and J is TRBJ2-1, with D perhaps TRBD2 (6 bases). Trimming removed 8 bases from V and 7 bases from J, with 21 bases in between. The CDR3 consists of 15 residues. CDR1 and CDR2 from the germline V gene are LNHNV and YYDKDF (reference sequence). CDR3 region: CATRPEGGGLNEQFF. CDR3 DNA: TGTGCCACCCGTCCGGAGGGTGGGGGTTTGAATGAGCAGTTCTTC.

The chain links TRBV12-3 or TRBV12-4 to TRBJ1-2; possible D gene TRBD1, 6 bases. The CDR3 runs to 13 residues. Trimming shortened V by 5 bases and J by 2 bases, and 9 bases separated the two germline ends. The DNA of the CDR3 is TGTGCCAGCAGTATAGGGGGGAACTATGGCTACACCTTC. This gives the protein CASSIGGNYGYTF.